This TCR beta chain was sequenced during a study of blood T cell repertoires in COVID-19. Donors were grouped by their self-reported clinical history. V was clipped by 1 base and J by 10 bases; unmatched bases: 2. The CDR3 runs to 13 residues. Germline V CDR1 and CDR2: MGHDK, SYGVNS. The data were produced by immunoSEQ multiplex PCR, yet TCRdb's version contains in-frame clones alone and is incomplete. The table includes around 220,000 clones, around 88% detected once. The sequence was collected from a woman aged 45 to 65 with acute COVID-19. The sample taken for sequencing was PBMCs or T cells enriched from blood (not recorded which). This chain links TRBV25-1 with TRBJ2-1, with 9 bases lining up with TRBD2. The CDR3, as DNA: TGTGCCAGCAGTGAATCCGGACTAGCGGAGCAGTTCTTC. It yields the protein CASSESGLAEQFF.